The clone carrying this T cell receptor beta chain has more than one count but fewer than ten. The antigen is undetermined. It was RNA transcripts that yielded the amplified TCR beta CDR3 regions. The TCR CDR3 first-round RT-PCR relied on the HTBI primer set. TCRdb independently ran MiXCR on the multiplex PCR reads; one entry per CDR3 protein. The sample yields a few hundred thousand distinct CDR3 sequences, more than 15% seen once. J gave up 0 bases and V 4 bases, and 12 bases lay outside the gene matches. Germline-derived CDR1 and CDR2 are SGHDN and FVKESK. The CDR3 has 19 amino acids. Patients with ophthalmopathy all had a Clinical Activity Score of at least 3, a NOSPECS grade of at least 4 and duration under 3 months. This specimen belongs to a study of T cells in Graves' hyperthyroidism and ophthalmopathy. Looking at the study overall: Peripheral blood was obtained at initial diagnosis, preceding any treatment. Overall study results and limits: Ophthalmopathy could be told apart from stable hyperthyroidism with a 13 V-J model.

The gene calls are TRBV14 and TRBJ1-1; 12 bases agree with TRBD1. Sample: blood. This sequence originates from a woman in her thirties or forties with Graves' ophthalmopathy. CDR3 nucleotide sequence: TGTGCCAGCAGCCTAGGGTGGGGACAGGGGGCCAGGTTGAACACTGAAGCTTTCTTT. Translating it yields CASSLGWGQGARLNTEAFF. Using reference TRBV14 and TRBJ1-1 for the parts outside the CDR3, the full variable domain is EAGVTQFPSHSVIEKGQTVTLRCDPISGHDNLYWYRRVMGKEIKFLLHFVKESKQDESGMPNNRFLAERTGGTYSTLKVQPAELEDSGVYFCASSLGWGQGARLNTEAFFGQGTRLTVV.